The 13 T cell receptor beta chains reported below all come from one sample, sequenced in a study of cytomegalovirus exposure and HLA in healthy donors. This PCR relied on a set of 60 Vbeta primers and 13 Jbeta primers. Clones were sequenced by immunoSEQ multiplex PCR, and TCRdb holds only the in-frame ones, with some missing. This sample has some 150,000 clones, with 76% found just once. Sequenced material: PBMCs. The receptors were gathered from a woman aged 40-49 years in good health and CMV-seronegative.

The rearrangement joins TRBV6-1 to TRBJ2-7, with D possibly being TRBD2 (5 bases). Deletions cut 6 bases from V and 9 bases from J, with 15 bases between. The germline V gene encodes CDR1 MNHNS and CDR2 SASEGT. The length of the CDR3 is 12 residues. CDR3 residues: CASRTANRGQYF. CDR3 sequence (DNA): TGTGCCAGCAGAACTGCTAACCGGGGGCAGTACTTC.

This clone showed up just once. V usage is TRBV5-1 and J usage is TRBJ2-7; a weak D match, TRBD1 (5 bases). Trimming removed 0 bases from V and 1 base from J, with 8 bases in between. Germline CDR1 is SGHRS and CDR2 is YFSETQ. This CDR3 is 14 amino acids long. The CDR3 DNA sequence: TGCGCCAGCAGCTTGGTGGGGCAGTCCTACGAGCAGTACTTC. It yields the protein CASSLVGQSYEQYF.

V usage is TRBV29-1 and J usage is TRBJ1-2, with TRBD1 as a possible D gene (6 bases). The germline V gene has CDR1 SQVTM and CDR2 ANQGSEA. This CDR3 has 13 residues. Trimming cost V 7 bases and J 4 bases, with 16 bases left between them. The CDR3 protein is CSALQGDSYGYTF. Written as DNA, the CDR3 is TGCAGCGCATTACAGGGAGACAGCTATGGCTACACCTTC. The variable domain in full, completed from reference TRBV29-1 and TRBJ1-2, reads SAVISQKPSRDICQRGTSLTIQCQVDSQVTMMFWYRQQPGQSLTLIATANQGSEATYESGFVIDKFPISRPNLTFSTLTVSNMSPEDSSIYLCSALQGDSYGYTFGSGTRLTVV.

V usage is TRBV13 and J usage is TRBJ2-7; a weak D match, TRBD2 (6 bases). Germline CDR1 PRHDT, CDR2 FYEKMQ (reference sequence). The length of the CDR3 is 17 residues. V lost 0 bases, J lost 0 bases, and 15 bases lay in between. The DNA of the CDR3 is TGTGCCAGCAGCTTAGGCCCAGTGGGAGGCCACTCCTACGAGCAGTACTTC. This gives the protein CASSLGPVGGHSYEQYF.

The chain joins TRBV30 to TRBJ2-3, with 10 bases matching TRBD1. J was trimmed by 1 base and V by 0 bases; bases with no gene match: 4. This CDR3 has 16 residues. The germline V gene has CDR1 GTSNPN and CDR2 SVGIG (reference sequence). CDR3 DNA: TGTGCCTGGAGTGTATATGGGACAGGGGGCACAGATACGCAGTATTTT. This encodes CAWSVYGTGGTDTQYF.

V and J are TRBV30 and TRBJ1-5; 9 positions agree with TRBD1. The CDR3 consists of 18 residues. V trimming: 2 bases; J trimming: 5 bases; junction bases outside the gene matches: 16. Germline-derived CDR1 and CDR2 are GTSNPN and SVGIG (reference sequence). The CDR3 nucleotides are TGTGCCTGGAGTAGAAGGGGGACAGGGAGTCCTCGATATCAGCCCCAGCATTTT. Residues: CAWSRRGTGSPRYQPQHF.

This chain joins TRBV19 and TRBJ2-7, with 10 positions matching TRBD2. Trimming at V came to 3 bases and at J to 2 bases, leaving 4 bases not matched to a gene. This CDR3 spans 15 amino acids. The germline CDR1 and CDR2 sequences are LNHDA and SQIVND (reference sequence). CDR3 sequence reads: CASSMVLAGTYEQYF. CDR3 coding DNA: TGTGCCAGTAGTATGGTACTAGCGGGAACCTACGAGCAGTACTTC.

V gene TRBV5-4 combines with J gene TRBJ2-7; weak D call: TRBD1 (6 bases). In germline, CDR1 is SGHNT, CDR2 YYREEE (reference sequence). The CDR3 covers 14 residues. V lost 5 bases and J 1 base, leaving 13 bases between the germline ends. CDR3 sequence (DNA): TGTGCCAGCAGGTTTGACAGGAGTTCCTACGAGCAGTACTTC. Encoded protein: CASRFDRSSYEQYF.

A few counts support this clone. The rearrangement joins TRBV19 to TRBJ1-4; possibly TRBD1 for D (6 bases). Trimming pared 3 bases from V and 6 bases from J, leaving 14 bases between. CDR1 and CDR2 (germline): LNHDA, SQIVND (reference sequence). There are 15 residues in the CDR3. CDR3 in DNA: TGTGCCAGTAGTATCATGGGGGCATGGTATGAAAAACTGTTTTTT. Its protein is CASSIMGAWYEKLFF.

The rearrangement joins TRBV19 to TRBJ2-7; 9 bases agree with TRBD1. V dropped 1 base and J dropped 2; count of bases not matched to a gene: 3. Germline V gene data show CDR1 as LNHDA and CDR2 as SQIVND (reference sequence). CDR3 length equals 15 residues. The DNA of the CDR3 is TGTGCCAGTAGTATAGCCGGGACAGGGACCTACGAGCAGTACTTC. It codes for CASSIAGTGTYEQYF.

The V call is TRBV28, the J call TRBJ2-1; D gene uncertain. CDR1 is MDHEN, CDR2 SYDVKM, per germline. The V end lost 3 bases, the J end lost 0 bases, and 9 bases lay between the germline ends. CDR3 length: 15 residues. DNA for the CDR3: TGTGCCAGCAGTTTGTGGGCAGGCTCCTACAATGAGCAGTTCTTC. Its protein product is CASSLWAGSYNEQFF.

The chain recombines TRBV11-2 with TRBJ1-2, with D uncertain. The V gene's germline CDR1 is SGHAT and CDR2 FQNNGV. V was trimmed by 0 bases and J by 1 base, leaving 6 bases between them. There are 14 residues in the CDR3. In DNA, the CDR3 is TGTGCCAGCAGCTTAGATTGGCTTAACTATGGCTACACCTTC. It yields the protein CASSLDWLNYGYTF. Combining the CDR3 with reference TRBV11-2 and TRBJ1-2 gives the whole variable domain EAGVAQSPRYKIIEKRQSVAFWCNPISGHATLYWYQQILGQGPKLLIQFQNNGVVDDSQLPKDRFSAERLKGVDSTLKIQPAKLEDSAVYLCASSLDWLNYGYTFGSGTRLTVV.

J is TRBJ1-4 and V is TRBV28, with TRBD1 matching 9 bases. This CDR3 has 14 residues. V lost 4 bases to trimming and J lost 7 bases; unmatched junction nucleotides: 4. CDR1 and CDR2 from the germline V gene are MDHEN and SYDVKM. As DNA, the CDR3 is TGTGCCAGCAGTTCGGGACAGGGTGGTGAAAAACTGTTTTTT. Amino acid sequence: CASSSGQGGEKLFF.